This entry features one T cell receptor beta chain sequence. The data belong to a study of blood T cell repertoires in COVID-19. Study in general: From the United States, Italy and Spain came samples of acute and convalescent COVID-19.

Sequenced by immunoSEQ multiplex PCR; TCRdb stores in-frame clones only, minus some. The sample includes tens of thousands of clones, roughly four fifths of them seen just once. Germline values: CDR1 MGHRA, CDR2 YSYEKL. V lost 3 bases and J 1 base, leaving 12 bases between the germline ends. CDR3 length: 15 amino acids. The J gene is TRBJ2-5, the V gene TRBV4-1; D not resolved. The sample was peripheral blood. This TCR was recovered from a man aged 50-59 years with active or convalescent COVID-19. As DNA, the CDR3 is TGCGCCAGCAGCCAGTCTCTAGTGGTCCAAGAGACCCAGTACTTC. This encodes CASSQSLVVQETQYF.